The subject of this entry is one T cell receptor beta chain. This record comes from a study of blood T cell repertoires in COVID-19. Study summary: Acute-phase and convalescent COVID-19 samples originated in the United States, Italy and Spain. PBMCs, B-cell-depleted T cells, or T cells were the source of the cDNA or gDNA that made up the material.

Study processing details: Reference gene primers were amplified, and this amplification served to estimate nucleated cell counts. Sequencing used immunoSEQ multiplex PCR; TCRdb keeps in-frame clones, though not all of them. V and J calls plus clone size are reproduced from that table; the DNA served to infer D and trimming. This sample has 120,000 or so clones, with over 85% found just once. CDR3 length equals 15 residues. The V and J ends lost 4 bases and 4 bases, in that order; junction bases with no gene match: 8. Germline V CDR1 and CDR2: SGHTA, FQGTGA. Seattle-derived patients entered the study during active infection and were followed longitudinally.

The material sequenced was peripheral blood. The V call is TRBV7-3, the J call TRBJ2-5; 8 bases are shared with TRBD2. This receptor was obtained from a man aged 55-75 years with COVID-19, enrolled during active disease. The CDR3 bases are TGTGCCAGCAGCTCGACAGCGGGAGAGGGAGAGACCCAGTACTTC. Its protein product is CASSSTAGEGETQYF.